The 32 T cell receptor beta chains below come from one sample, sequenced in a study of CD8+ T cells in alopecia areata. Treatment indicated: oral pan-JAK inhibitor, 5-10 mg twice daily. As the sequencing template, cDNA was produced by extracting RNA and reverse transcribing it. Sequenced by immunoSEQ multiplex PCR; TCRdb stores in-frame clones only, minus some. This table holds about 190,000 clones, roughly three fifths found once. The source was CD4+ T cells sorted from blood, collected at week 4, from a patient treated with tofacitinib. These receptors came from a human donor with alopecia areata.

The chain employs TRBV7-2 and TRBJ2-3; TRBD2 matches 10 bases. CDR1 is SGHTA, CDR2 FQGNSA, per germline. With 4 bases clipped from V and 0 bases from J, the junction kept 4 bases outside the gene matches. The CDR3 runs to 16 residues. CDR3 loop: CASSSGLALSTDTQYF. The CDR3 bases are TGTGCCAGCAGCTCGGGACTAGCGCTAAGCACAGATACGCAGTATTTT.

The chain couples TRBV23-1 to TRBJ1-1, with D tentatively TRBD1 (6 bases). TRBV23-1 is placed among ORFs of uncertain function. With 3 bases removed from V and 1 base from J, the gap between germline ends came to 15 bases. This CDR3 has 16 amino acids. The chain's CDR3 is CASSHPKGQTNTEAFF. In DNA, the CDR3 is TGCGCCAGCAGTCATCCGAAGGGACAAACGAACACTGAAGCTTTCTTT.

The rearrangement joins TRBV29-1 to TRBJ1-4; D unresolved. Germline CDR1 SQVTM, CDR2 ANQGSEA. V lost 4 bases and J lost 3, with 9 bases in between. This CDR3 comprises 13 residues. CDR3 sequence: CSVVPVANEKLFF. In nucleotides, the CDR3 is TGCAGCGTTGTGCCAGTAGCTAATGAAAAACTGTTTTTT.

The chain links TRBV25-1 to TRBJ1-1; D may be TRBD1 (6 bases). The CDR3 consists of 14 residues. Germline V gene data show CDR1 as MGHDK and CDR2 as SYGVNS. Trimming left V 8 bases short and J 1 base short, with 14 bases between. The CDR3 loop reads CASSGAGSNTEAFF. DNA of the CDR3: TGTGCCAGCTCAGGGGCAGGGTCGAACACTGAAGCTTTCTTT. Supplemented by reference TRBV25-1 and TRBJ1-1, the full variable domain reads EADIYQTPRYLVIGTGKKITLECSQTMGHDKMYWYQQDPGMELHLIHYSYGVNSTEKGDLSSESTVSRIRTEHFPLTLESARPSHTSQYLCASSGAGSNTEAFFGQGTRLTVV.

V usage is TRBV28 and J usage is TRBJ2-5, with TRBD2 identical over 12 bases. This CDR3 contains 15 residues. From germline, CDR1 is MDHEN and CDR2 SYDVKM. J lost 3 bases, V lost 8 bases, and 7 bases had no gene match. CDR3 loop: CASGASGRGEETQYF. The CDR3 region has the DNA TGTGCCAGCGGGGCTAGCGGGAGGGGGGAAGAGACCCAGTACTTC.

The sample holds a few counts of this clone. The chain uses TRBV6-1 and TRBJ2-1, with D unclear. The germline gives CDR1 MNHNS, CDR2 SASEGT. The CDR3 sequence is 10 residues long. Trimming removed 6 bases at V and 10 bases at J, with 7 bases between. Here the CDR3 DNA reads TGTGCCAGCAGCATACTCGAGCAGTTCTTC. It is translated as CASSILEQFF.

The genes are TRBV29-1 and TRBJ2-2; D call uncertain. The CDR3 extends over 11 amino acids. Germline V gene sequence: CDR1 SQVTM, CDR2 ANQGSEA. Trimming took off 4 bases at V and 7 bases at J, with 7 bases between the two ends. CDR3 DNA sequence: TGCAGCGTTGGCGGAGTCGGGGAGCTGTTTTTT. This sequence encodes CSVGGVGELFF.

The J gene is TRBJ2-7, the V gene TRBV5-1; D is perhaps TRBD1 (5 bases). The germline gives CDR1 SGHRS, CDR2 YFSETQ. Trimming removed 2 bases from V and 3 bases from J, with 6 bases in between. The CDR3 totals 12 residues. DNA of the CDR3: TGCGCCAGCAGCTTCCAGGGCTACGAGCAGTACTTC. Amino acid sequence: CASSFQGYEQYF.

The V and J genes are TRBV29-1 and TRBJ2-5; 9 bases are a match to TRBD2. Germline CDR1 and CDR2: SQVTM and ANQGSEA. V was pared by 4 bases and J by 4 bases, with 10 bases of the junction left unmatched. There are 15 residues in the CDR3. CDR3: CSVGAPAGGGETQYF. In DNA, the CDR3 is TGCAGCGTTGGCGCCCCAGCGGGAGGAGGAGAGACCCAGTACTTC.

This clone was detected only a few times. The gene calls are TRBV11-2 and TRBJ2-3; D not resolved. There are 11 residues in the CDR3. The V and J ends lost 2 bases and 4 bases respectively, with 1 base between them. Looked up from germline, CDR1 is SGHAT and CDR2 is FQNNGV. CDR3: CASSLSDTQYF. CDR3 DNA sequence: TGTGCCAGCAGCTTATCAGATACGCAGTATTTT.

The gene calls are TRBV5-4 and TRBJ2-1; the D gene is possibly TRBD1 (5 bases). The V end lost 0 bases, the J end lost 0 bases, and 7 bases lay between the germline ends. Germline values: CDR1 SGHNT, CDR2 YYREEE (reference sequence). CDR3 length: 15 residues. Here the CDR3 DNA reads TGTGCCAGCAGCTTGGATACAGGCTCCTACAATGAGCAGTTCTTC. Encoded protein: CASSLDTGSYNEQFF.

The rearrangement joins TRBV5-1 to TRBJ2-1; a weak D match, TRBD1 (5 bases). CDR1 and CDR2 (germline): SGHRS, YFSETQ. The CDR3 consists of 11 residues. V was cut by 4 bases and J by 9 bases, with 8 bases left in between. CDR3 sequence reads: CASSGAREQFF. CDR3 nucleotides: TGCGCCAGCAGCGGGGCCCGTGAGCAGTTCTTC.

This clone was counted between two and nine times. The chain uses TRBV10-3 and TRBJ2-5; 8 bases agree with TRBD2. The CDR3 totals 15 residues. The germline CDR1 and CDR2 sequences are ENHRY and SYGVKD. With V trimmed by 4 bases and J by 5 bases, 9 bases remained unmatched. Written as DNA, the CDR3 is TGTGCCATCAGTGGTACCGCTAGCGGGCGGGAGACCCAGTACTTC. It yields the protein CAISGTASGRETQYF.

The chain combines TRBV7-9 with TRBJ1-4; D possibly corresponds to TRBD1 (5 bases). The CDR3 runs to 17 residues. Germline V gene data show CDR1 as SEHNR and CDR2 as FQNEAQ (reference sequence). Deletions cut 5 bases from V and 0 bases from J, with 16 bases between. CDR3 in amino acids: CASSPLFGGTTNEKLFF. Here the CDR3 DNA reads TGTGCCAGCAGCCCATTGTTTGGGGGAACAACTAATGAAAAACTGTTTTTT.

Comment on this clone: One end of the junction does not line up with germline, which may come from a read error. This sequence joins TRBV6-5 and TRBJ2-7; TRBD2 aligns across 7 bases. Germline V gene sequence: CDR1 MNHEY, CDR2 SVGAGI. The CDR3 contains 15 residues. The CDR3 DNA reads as TGTGCCAGCAGTCCCCCGGGAGGCCCGAGGAACGAGCAGCACTTC. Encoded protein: CASSPPGGPRNEQHF.

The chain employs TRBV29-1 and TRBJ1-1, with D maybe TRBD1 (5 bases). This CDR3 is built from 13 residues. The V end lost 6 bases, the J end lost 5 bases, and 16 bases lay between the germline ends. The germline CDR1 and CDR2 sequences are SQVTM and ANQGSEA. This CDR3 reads CSVRPGGKTEAFF. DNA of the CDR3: TGCAGCGTCCGCCCCGGGGGGAAAACTGAAGCTTTCTTT. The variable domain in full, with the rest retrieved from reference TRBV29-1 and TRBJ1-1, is SAVISQKPSRDICQRGTSLTIQCQVDSQVTMMFWYRQQPGQSLTLIATANQGSEATYESGFVIDKFPISRPNLTFSTLTVSNMSPEDSSIYLCSVRPGGKTEAFFGQGTRLTVV.

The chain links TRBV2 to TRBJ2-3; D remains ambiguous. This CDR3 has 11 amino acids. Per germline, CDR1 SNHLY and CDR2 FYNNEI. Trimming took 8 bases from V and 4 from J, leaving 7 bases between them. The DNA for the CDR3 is TGTGCCAGCGGCCTGGCAGATACGCAGTATTTT. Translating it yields CASGLADTQYF.

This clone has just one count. This CDR3 is CASSLVLGNTGELFF. DNA for the CDR3: TGCGCCAGCAGCTTGGTTCTGGGGAACACCGGGGAGCTGTTTTTT. V is TRBV5-1 and J is TRBJ2-2; unclear D gene. Germline V CDR1 and CDR2: SGHRS, YFSETQ. The CDR3 length is 15 residues. Between the trimmed V and J ends, which lost 0 bases and 1 base, there was a span of 7 bases. Full variable domain (outside the CDR3, taken from reference TRBV5-1 and TRBJ2-2): KAGVTQTPRYLIKTRGQQVTLSCSPISGHRSVSWYQQTPGQGLQFLFEYFSETQRNKGNFPGRFSGRQFSNSRSEMNVSTLELGDSALYLCASSLVLGNTGELFFGEGSRLTVL.

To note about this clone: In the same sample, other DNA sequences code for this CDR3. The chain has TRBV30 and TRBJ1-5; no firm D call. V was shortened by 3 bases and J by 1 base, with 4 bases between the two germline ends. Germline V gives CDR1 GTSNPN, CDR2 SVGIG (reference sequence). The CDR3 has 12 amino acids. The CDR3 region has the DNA TGTGCCTGGAGCAGGAGCAATCAGCCCCAGCATTTT. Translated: CAWSRSNQPQHF. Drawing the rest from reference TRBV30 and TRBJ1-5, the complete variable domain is SQTIHQWPATLVQPVGSPLSLECTVEGTSNPNLYWYRQAAGRGLQLLFYSVGIGQISSEVPQNLSASRPQDRQFILSSKKLLLSDSGFYLCAWSRSNQPQHFGDGTRLSIL.

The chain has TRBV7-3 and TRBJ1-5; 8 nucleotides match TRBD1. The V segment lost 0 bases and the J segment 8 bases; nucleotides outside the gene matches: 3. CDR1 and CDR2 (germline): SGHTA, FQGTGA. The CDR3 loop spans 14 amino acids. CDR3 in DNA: TGTGCCAGCAGCTTAACGACAGGGGAGGAGCCCCAGCATTTT. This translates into CASSLTTGEEPQHF.

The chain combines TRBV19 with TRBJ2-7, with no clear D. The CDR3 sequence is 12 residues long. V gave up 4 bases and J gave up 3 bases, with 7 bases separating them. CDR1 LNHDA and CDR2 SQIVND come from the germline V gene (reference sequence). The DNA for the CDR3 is TGTGCCAGTAGTAATCCCAGCTACGAGCAGTACTTC. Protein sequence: CASSNPSYEQYF.

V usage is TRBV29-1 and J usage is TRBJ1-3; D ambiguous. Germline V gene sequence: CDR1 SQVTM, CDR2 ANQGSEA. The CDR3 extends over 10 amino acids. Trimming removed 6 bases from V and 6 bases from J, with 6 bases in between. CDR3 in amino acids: CSVVENTIYF. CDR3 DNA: TGCAGCGTGGTGGAAAACACCATATATTTT.

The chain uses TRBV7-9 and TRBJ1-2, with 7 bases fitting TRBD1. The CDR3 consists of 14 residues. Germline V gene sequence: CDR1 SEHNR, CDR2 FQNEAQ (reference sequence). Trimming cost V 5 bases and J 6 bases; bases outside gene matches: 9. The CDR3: CASSLATGLDGYTF. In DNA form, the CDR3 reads TGTGCCAGCAGCCTTGCGACAGGGTTGGATGGCTACACCTTC.

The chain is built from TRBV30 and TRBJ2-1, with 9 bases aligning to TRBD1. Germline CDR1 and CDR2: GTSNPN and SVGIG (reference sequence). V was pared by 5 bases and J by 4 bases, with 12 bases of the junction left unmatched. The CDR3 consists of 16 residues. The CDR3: CAWVRSLGQGYNEQFF. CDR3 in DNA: TGTGCCTGGGTACGGTCTCTGGGACAGGGTTACAATGAGCAGTTCTTC.

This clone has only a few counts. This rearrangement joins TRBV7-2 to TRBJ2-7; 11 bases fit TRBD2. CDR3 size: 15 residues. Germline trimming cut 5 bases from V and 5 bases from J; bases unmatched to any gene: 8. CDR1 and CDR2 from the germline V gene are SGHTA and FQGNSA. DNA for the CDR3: TGTGCCAGCAGCCGACGGACTAGCGGGTCCCACGAGCAGTACTTC. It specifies CASSRRTSGSHEQYF.

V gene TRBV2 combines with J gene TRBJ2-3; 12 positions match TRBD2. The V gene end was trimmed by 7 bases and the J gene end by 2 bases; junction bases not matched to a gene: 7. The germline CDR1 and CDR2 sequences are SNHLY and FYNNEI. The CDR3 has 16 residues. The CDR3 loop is CASITGLAGSTDTQYF. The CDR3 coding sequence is TGTGCCAGCATCACGGGACTAGCGGGTTCCACAGATACGCAGTATTTT.

Here the CDR3 DNA reads TGCGCCAGCAGTCCGGGCCTTACCGTGGGGGAACCCCAGCATTTT. Translated, it gives CASSPGLTVGEPQHF. The chain combines TRBV5-1 with TRBJ1-5; D is possibly TRBD1 (5 bases). CDR1 is SGHRS and CDR2 is YFSETQ in the germline V gene. V was pared by 5 bases and J by 10 bases, with 22 bases between. CDR3 size: 15 residues. The full variable domain, rest sourced from reference TRBV5-1 and TRBJ1-5, is KAGVTQTPRYLIKTRGQQVTLSCSPISGHRSVSWYQQTPGQGLQFLFEYFSETQRNKGNFPGRFSGRQFSNSRSEMNVSTLELGDSALYLCASSPGLTVGEPQHFGDGTRLSIL.

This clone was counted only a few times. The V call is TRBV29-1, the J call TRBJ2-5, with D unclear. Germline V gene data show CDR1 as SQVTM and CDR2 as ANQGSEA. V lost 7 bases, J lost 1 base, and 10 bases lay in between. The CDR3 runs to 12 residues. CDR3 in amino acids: CSAKAVQETQYF. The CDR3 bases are TGCAGCGCTAAGGCAGTCCAAGAGACCCAGTACTTC.

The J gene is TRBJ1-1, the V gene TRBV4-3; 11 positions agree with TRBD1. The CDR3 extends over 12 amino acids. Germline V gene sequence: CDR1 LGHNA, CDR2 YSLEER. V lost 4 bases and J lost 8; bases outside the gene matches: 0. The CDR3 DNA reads TGCGCCAGCAGCCGGACAGGGGGCGAAGCTTTCTTT. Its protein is CASSRTGGEAFF.

The CDR3 DNA reads TGTGCCAGCAGCTTGGGACTAGGATCCTACAATGAGCAGTTCTTC. The encoded protein is CASSLGLGSYNEQFF. J is TRBJ2-1 and V is TRBV9; 8 bases line up with TRBD2. CDR3 size: 15 residues. V lost 4 bases to trimming and J lost 1 base; unmatched junction nucleotides: 4. CDR1 and CDR2 (germline): SGDLS, YYNGEE.

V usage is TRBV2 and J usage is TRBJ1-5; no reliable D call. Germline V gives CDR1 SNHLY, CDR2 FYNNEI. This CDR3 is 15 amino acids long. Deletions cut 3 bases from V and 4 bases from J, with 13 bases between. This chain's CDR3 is CASSEDWTANQPQHF. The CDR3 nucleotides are TGTGCCAGCAGTGAGGATTGGACCGCTAATCAGCCCCAGCATTTT. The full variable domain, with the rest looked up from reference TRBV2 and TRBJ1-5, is EPEVTQTPSHQVTQMGQEVILRCVPISNHLYFYWYRQILGQKVEFLVSFYNNEISEKSEIFDDQFSVERPDGSNFTLKIRSTKLEDSAMYFCASSEDWTANQPQHFGDGTRLSIL.

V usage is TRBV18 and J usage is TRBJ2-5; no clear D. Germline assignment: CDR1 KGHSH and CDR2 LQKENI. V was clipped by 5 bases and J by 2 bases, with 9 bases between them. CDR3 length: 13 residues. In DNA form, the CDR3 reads TGTGCCAGCTCATCCGGGTTACAAGAGACCCAGTACTTC. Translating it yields CASSSGLQETQYF.